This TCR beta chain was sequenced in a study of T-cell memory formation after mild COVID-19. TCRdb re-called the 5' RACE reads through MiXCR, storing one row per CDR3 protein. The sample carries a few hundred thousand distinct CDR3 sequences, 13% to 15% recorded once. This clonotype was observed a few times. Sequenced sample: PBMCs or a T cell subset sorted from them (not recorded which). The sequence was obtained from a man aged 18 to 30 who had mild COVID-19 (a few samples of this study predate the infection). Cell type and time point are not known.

CDR3 sequence: CAWSRAGVYNEQFF. DNA for the CDR3: TGTGCCTGGAGTCGTGCGGGGGTCTACAATGAGCAGTTCTTC. This chain links TRBV30 with TRBJ2-1, with 7 bases aligning to TRBD2. J was trimmed by 3 bases and V by 2 bases; bases with no gene match: 4. Per germline, CDR1 GTSNPN and CDR2 SVGIG (reference sequence). The CDR3 has 14 amino acids.